Below, one TCR beta chain is given with its context. The sample comes from a study of blood T cell repertoires in COVID-19. The length of the CDR3 is 16 residues. Unmatched junction bases numbered 1, after V lost 1 base and J lost 1 base. CDR1 and CDR2 (germline): LGHNA, YNFKEQ. Sequencing was performed with immunoSEQ multiplex PCR; in TCRdb, only in-frame clones are kept and a portion is missing. The table has more than 35,000 clones, 80% to 90% seen once. Sample: peripheral blood. The TCR was taken from a man between 65 and 85 years old with acute or convalescent COVID-19. The chain links TRBV4-2 to TRBJ2-3; 11 positions agree with TRBD2. This chain's CDR3 is CASSQVAGGGTDTQYF. The CDR3 region has the DNA TGTGCCAGCAGCCAAGTAGCGGGAGGGGGCACAGATACGCAGTATTTT.